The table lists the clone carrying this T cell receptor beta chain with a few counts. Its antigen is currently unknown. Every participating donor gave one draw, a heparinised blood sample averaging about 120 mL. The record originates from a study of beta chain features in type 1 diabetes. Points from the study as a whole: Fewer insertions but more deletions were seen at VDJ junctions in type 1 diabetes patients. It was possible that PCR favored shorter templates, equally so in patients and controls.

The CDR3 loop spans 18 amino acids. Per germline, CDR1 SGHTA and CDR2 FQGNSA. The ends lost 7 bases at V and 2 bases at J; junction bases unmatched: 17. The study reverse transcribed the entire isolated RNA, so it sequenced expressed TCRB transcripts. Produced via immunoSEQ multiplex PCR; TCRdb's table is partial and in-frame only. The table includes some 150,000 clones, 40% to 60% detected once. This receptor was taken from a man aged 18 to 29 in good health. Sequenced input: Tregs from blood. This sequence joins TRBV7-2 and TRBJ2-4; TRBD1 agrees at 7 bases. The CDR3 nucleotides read TGTGCCAGCACCTATTTAGGGGGCAGCCTGAGGACCAAAAACATTCAGTACTTC. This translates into CASTYLGGSLRTKNIQYF.